This T cell receptor (beta chain) was recorded in a study of shared clonotypes between healthy human individuals. General study points: A generally larger estimated richness was seen in naive subsets than in memory subsets. Expectations were that clonotype sharing among donors would be affected by sequencing depth.

This clone was detected a few times. Its antigen remains unknown. The material for each subset, its genomic DNA, was split evenly across several immunoSEQ plates. Profiled with immunoSEQ multiplex PCR; TCRdb holds only in-frame clones, not every one. This table has roughly 1,000,000 clones, approximately 78% appearing once. Germline values: CDR1 MDHEN, CDR2 SYDVKM. V lost 2 bases and J lost 3, with 7 bases in between. This CDR3 is built from 13 residues. J is TRBJ2-5 and V is TRBV28; no firm D call. The source of this sequence is a man aged 18 to 30 in good health. Some clones in this sample may be carry-over from other donors' samples. Sequencing input: memory CD4+ T cells from PBMCs. Subset: CD45RA-negative fraction. CDR3 nucleotides: TGTGCCAGCAGTTTAGGGCAGGAAGAGACCCAGTACTTC. It specifies CASSLGQEETQYF.